Listed below are T cell receptor beta chains from one sample, sequenced in a study of CD8+CD57+ T cells in acquired aplastic anemia. TCRdb independently ran MiXCR on the reads; one entry per CDR3 protein. The sample contains roughly 150,000 distinct CDR3 sequences, 45% to 55% of which appear only once. Sequencing was performed on sorted CD4+, CD8+, or CD8+CD57+ T cells (not recorded which) from PBMCs. The receptors stem from a human donor with aplastic anemia. Each CDR3 is given with its conserved first and last residue. D genes are given only for firm matches. Some rows mark clone size as missing; the rest say once, few, many or name a class of expanded clone.

size: NA
D: NA
V: TRBV7-9
J: TRBJ1-2
DNA: TGTGCCAGCAGCTTAGATACGCCCTATGGCTACACCTTC
CDR3: CASSLDTPYGYTF

size: few
D: TRBD2
V: TRBV15
J: TRBJ2-5
DNA: TGTGCCACCAGCACAGTTAGGACTAGTGGGGTGATGACCCAGTACTTC
CDR3: CATSTVRTSGVMTQYF

size: many
D: NA
V: TRBV18
J: TRBJ2-7
DNA: TGTGCCAGCTCACCAGGTCAGTCGGGCTACGAGCAGTACTTC
CDR3: CASSPGQSGYEQYF

size: many
D: NA
V: TRBV4-2
J: TRBJ1-2
DNA: TGTGCCAGCAGCCCGGCGGCCCCGCGGGGAGGCTATGGCTACACCTTC
CDR3: CASSPAAPRGGYGYTF

size: many
D: NA
V: TRBV6-1
J: TRBJ2-7
DNA: TGTGCCAGCAAATCGGACCTCTACGAGCAGTACTTC
CDR3: CASKSDLYEQYF

size: NA
D: TRBD1
V: TRBV2
J: TRBJ1-2
DNA: TGTGCCAGCAGTCCTCGGACAGGGGGTTCGTTAGGCTACACCTTC
CDR3: CASSPRTGGSLGYTF

size: many
D: NA
V: TRBV5-4
J: TRBJ1-1
DNA: TGTGCCAGCAGCTTGGCCAACCCGAACACTGAAGCTTTCTTT
CDR3: CASSLANPNTEAFF

size: NA
D: NA
V: TRBV7-8
J: TRBJ2-7
DNA: TGTGCCAGCAGCTTAGCGACAAATACCTACTACGAGCAGTACTTC
CDR3: CASSLATNTYYEQYF

size: NA
D: TRBD2
V: TRBV29-1
J: TRBJ2-1
DNA: TGCAGCGTTGAATTACTAGCGTACTCCTACAATGAGCAGTTCTTC
CDR3: CSVELLAYSYNEQFF

size: NA
D: TRBD2
V: TRBV25-1
J: TRBJ2-7
DNA: TGTGCCGGCAGTGAACCGAGACTAGCGGGAGAGGGCGAGCAGTACTTC
CDR3: CAGSEPRLAGEGEQYF

size: few
D: NA
V: TRBV2
J: TRBJ1-1
DNA: TGTGCCAGCAGTGAACGCAGCACCAGGCGTGAAGCTTTCTTT
CDR3: CASSERSTRREAFF

size: NA
D: NA
V: TRBV2
J: TRBJ1-5
DNA: TGTGCCAGCAGTGAAGGGCCTAGCAATCAGCCCCAGCATTTT
CDR3: CASSEGPSNQPQHF

size: NA
D: TRBD1
V: TRBV10-2
J: TRBJ1-2
DNA: TGCGCCAGCCGGACAGGGGTCGGCTATGGCTACACCTTC
CDR3: CASRTGVGYGYTF

size: many
D: TRBD1
V: TRBV9
J: TRBJ2-1
DNA: TGTGCCAGCAGCGTAGGACAGGGGAACAATGAGCAGTTCTTC
CDR3: CASSVGQGNNEQFF

size: many
D: NA
V: TRBV12-5
J: TRBJ2-3
DNA: TGTGCTAGTGGCCGAGACACAGATACGCAGTATTTT
CDR3: CASGRDTDTQYF

size: NA
D: NA
V: TRBV7-6
J: TRBJ1-6
DNA: TGTGCCAGCACGGGAGGTTATAATTCACCCCTCCACTTT
CDR3: CASTGGYNSPLHF

size: few
D: NA
V: TRBV2
J: TRBJ1-6
DNA: TGTGCCAGCAGCTTGCGGGGGGGCGTTAATTCACCCCTCCACTTT
CDR3: CASSLRGGVNSPLHF

size: many
D: NA
V: TRBV6-5
J: TRBJ2-7
DNA: TGTGCCAGCAGTCCCGGGACCAAATACGAGCAGTACTTC
CDR3: CASSPGTKYEQYF

size: NA
D: NA
V: TRBV19
J: TRBJ1-5
DNA: TGTGCCAGTAGTATTAGCCTAAGAGGCAATCAGCCCCAGCATTTT
CDR3: CASSISLRGNQPQHF

size: few
D: NA
V: TRBV28
J: TRBJ1-2
DNA: TGTGCCAGCAGGCCCCTGGAGCGTCCTAACTATGGCTACACCTTC
CDR3: CASRPLERPNYGYTF

size: NA
D: TRBD2
V: TRBV10-2
J: TRBJ2-1
DNA: TGCGCCAGCATCACGACGTCCGGGACTAGGTCATTTGAGCAGTTCTTC
CDR3: CASITTSGTRSFEQFF

size: many
D: TRBD1
V: TRBV19
J: TRBJ2-2
DNA: TGTGCCAGTAGTGTGGACAGGGGCACCGGGGAGCTGTTTTTT
CDR3: CASSVDRGTGELFF

size: NA
D: NA
V: TRBV30
J: TRBJ2-7
DNA: TGTGCCTGGAACGAGGCACTATCCTACGAGCAGTACTTC
CDR3: CAWNEALSYEQYF

size: NA
D: NA
V: TRBV25-1
J: TRBJ2-3
DNA: TGTGCCAGCAGTGGATCCCTGGACAGCACAGATACGCAGTATTTT
CDR3: CASSGSLDSTDTQYF

size: NA
D: NA
V: TRBV20-1
J: TRBJ1-5
DNA: TGCAGTGCTAGAGACGGGAAGGGCCTTAATCAGCCCCAGCATTTT
CDR3: CSARDGKGLNQPQHF

size: NA
D: NA
V: TRBV2
J: TRBJ2-5
DNA: TGTGCCAGCAGTGACTGGGGGCAGGGTGCACAGACCCAGTACTTC
CDR3: CASSDWGQGAQTQYF

size: NA
D: NA
V: TRBV3-1
J: TRBJ1-3
DNA: TGTGCCAGCAGCCAGGGGTTAGGAAGCACCATATATTTT
CDR3: CASSQGLGSTIYF

size: NA
D: NA
V: TRBV5-1
J: TRBJ2-1
DNA: TGCGCCAGCAGCTTGGAGGGTGATTCCTGCAATGAGCAGTTCTTC
CDR3: CASSLEGDSCNEQFF

size: few
D: TRBD1
V: TRBV28
J: TRBJ1-2
DNA: TGTGCCAGCACCGAGGGACAGCTCGTCCGAGCTAACTATGGCTACACCTTC
CDR3: CASTEGQLVRANYGYTF

size: NA
D: TRBD1
V: TRBV28
J: TRBJ1-2
DNA: TGTGCCAGCAGTCCGGGGGACAGGGGGAACTATGGCTACACCTTC
CDR3: CASSPGDRGNYGYTF

size: NA
D: NA
V: TRBV15
J: TRBJ2-1
DNA: TGTGCCACCAGCAGCGGCCTCCGGGGGCATGAGCAGTTCTTC
CDR3: CATSSGLRGHEQFF

size: few
D: NA
V: TRBV7-6
J: TRBJ2-7
DNA: TGTGCCAGCAGCTTTGGCAGGGAATACGAGCAGTACTTC
CDR3: CASSFGREYEQYF

size: NA
D: NA
V: TRBV24-1
J: TRBJ2-7
DNA: TGTGCCAGCAGCTCGCACCGGGGAACCACCTACGAGCAGTACTTC
CDR3: CASSSHRGTTYEQYF

size: many
D: TRBD1
V: TRBV2
J: TRBJ1-2
DNA: TGTGCCAGCAGCGCCGGACAGGGGGGGTCCTATGGCTACACCTTC
CDR3: CASSAGQGGSYGYTF

size: many
D: NA
V: TRBV7-2
J: TRBJ1-1
DNA: TGTGCCAGCAGCTCCCAGGGAAGCGACACTGAAGCTTTCTTT
CDR3: CASSSQGSDTEAFF

size: NA
D: TRBD2
V: TRBV19
J: TRBJ2-2
DNA: TGTGCCAGTAGTACCGGGACTAGCGTTCTCGGGGAGCTGTTTTTT
CDR3: CASSTGTSVLGELFF

size: NA
D: NA
V: TRBV29-1
J: TRBJ1-1
DNA: TGCAGTCACAGGGAAAACACTGAAGCTTTCTTT
CDR3: CSHRENTEAFF

size: NA
D: NA
V: TRBV10-3
J: TRBJ1-2
DNA: TGTGCCATCAGTGAAACCGTGGACCTTCTTGGAGGCTACACCTTC
CDR3: CAISETVDLLGGYTF

size: many
D: NA
V: TRBV7-2
J: TRBJ2-7
DNA: TGTGCCAGCAGCTTAGGTGTTCTCTACGAGCAGTACTTC
CDR3: CASSLGVLYEQYF

size: many
D: NA
V: TRBV6-1
J: TRBJ2-7
DNA: TGTGCCAGCAGCCGAACCGGGAATTCCTACGAGCAGTACTTC
CDR3: CASSRTGNSYEQYF

size: many
D: TRBD2
V: TRBV9
J: TRBJ2-1
DNA: TGTGCCAGCAGCCCTCGGTGGGCGGGAGCAAATGAGCAGTTCTTC
CDR3: CASSPRWAGANEQFF

size: once
D: TRBD1
V: TRBV2
J: TRBJ1-4
DNA: TGTGCCAGCAGTGAGATACAGGGGCGCTATGAAAAACTGTTTTTT
CDR3: CASSEIQGRYEKLFF

size: few
D: TRBD1
V: TRBV6-1
J: TRBJ1-1
DNA: TGTGCCAGCAGCCGCCCGGGACAGGGAGGGGCGAACACTGAAGCTTTCTTT
CDR3: CASSRPGQGGANTEAFF

size: many
D: TRBD1
V: TRBV19
J: TRBJ1-1
DNA: TGTGCCAGTAGTATAGCTTTCGAACAGGGGAGAGCTTTCTTT
CDR3: CASSIAFEQGRAFF

size: many
D: NA
V: TRBV19
J: TRBJ2-1
DNA: TGTGCCAGTAGTATAGAAGGGACGGACTACAATGAGCAGTTCTTC
CDR3: CASSIEGTDYNEQFF

size: many
D: NA
V: TRBV24-1
J: TRBJ2-1
DNA: TGTGCCACCAGTGGGGGAGCCCGCGATGAGCAGTTCTTC
CDR3: CATSGGARDEQFF

size: NA
D: TRBD2
V: TRBV20-1
J: TRBJ2-7
DNA: TGCAGTGCTAGAGCTAGCGGGACCTACGAGCAGTACTTC
CDR3: CSARASGTYEQYF

size: many
D: NA
V: TRBV9
J: TRBJ1-6
DNA: TGTGCCAGCAGCACAGACGGACAGACCGATTCACCCCTCCACTTT
CDR3: CASSTDGQTDSPLHF

size: NA
D: NA
V: TRBV24-1
J: TRBJ2-3
DNA: TGTGCCACCAGTGCGCTGTCGACAGATACGCAGTATTTT
CDR3: CATSALSTDTQYF

size: NA
D: NA
V: TRBV15
J: TRBJ1-2
DNA: TGTGCCACCAGCAGAGGGTTCAGGGACTGGCACGGCTACACCTTC
CDR3: CATSRGFRDWHGYTF

size: many
D: NA
V: TRBV15
J: TRBJ1-1
DNA: TGTGCCACCAGCAGAGAGGGGGGCACTGAAGCTTTCTTT
CDR3: CATSREGGTEAFF

size: many
D: TRBD2
V: TRBV12-3/TRBV12-4
J: TRBJ2-1
DNA: TGTGCCAGCAGCATACTAGCGGGAGGGCCAAATGAGCAGTTCTTC
CDR3: CASSILAGGPNEQFF